One sample yielded the 11 T cell receptor beta chains listed below, sequenced in a study of technical replicates of blood from a handful of donors. Sequenced by immunoSEQ multiplex PCR; TCRdb stores in-frame clones only, minus some. The repertoire holds over 55,000 clones, around 97% seen once, with 0.22% in the top ten. The sequenced sample consisted of T cells isolated from PBMCs. The origin of the receptors is a human donor in good health.

As for this clone: At one of its ends the junction is not consistent with the germline gene, which may arise from a read error. V and J are TRBV19 and TRBJ1-5; TRBD1 matches at 7 bases. In germline, CDR1 is LNHDA, CDR2 SQIVND (reference sequence). The CDR3 length is 15 residues. CDR3 nucleotide sequence: TGTGCCAGTAGTGTAGACAGGGCGGGGAGTCAGCCCCAGCATTTT. The encoded protein is CASSVDRAGSQPQHF.

The chain has TRBV5-6 and TRBJ1-2; a weak D match, TRBD1 (6 bases). The CDR3 is 15 amino acids. The germline V and J ends were trimmed by 4 bases and 2 bases, with 15 bases remaining between them. Germline V gene lookup returns CDR1 SGHDT and CDR2 YYEEEE. In DNA, the CDR3 is TGTGCCAGCAGCCCGGGAGGGGGGCACAACTATGGCTACACCTTC. Protein product: CASSPGGGHNYGYTF.

V usage is TRBV28 and J usage is TRBJ1-5, with D unclear. Germline CDR1 is MDHEN and CDR2 is SYDVKM. The CDR3 contains 14 residues. Trimming removed 4 bases at V and 0 bases at J, with 7 bases between. CDR3 nucleotides: TGTGCCAGCAGTTCCCCCTATAGCAATCAGCCCCAGCATTTT. It yields the protein CASSSPYSNQPQHF.

The genes are TRBV7-2 and TRBJ1-1; D not resolved. V was trimmed by 5 bases and J by 0 bases, leaving 7 bases between them. Looked up from germline, CDR1 is SGHTA and CDR2 is FQGNSA. This CDR3 is built from 13 residues. DNA of the CDR3: TGTGCCAGCAGCGCGTCCCTGAACACTGAAGCTTTCTTT. Amino acid sequence: CASSASLNTEAFF.

The rearrangement uses TRBV28 and TRBJ1-4; D is undetermined. V lost 6 bases and J lost 6, with 11 bases in between. Germline loops: CDR1 MDHEN, CDR2 SYDVKM. The CDR3 is 13 amino acids. The CDR3 loop is CASRLPAHEKLFF. In DNA, the CDR3 is TGTGCCAGCAGACTCCCCGCGCATGAAAAACTGTTTTTT.

The gene calls are TRBV6-1 and TRBJ2-2; D not resolved. V dropped 1 base and J dropped 4 bases, with 7 bases sitting between them. This CDR3 spans 14 amino acids. Looked up from germline, CDR1 is MNHNS and CDR2 is SASEGT. CDR3 sequence reads: CASSEGPGTGELFF. The DNA of the CDR3 is TGTGCCAGCAGTGAAGGTCCGGGCACCGGGGAGCTGTTTTTT.

The J gene is TRBJ1-2, the V gene TRBV10-3; TRBD1 might be the D (5 bases). CDR3 size: 11 residues. V lost 4 bases and J lost 8, with 8 bases in between. From germline, CDR1 is ENHRY and CDR2 SYGVKD. The CDR3 loop reads CAISGGVGYTF. CDR3 sequence (DNA): TGTGCCATCAGTGGGGGGGTAGGCTACACCTTC.

The J gene is TRBJ1-5, the V gene TRBV7-2; D is perhaps TRBD1 (5 bases). Germline V lookup: CDR1 SGHTA, CDR2 FQGNSA. Trimming shortened V by 3 bases and J by 0 bases, and 9 bases separated the two germline ends. This CDR3 region has 15 residues. The chain's CDR3 is CASSFTGYSNQPQHF. The CDR3 nucleotides are TGTGCCAGCAGCTTTACAGGATATAGCAATCAGCCCCAGCATTTT.

V is TRBV30 and J is TRBJ1-2; D is possibly TRBD1 (6 bases). Trimming cost V 0 bases and J 7 bases, with 18 bases left between them. CDR1 is GTSNPN and CDR2 is SVGIG in the germline V gene (reference sequence). The CDR3 totals 15 residues. The CDR3 region has the DNA TGTGCCTGGAGTGTCACGGGACTACAGGGAGGTGGCTACACCTTC. Its translation: CAWSVTGLQGGGYTF.

The genes are TRBV28 and TRBJ1-1; D is ambiguous. This CDR3 comprises 12 residues. V lost 6 bases to trimming and J lost 0 bases, with 5 bases between them. In germline, CDR1 is MDHEN, CDR2 SYDVKM. The CDR3 reads CASSSVNTEAFF. The CDR3 DNA reads TGTGCCAGCAGCTCGGTGAACACTGAAGCTTTCTTT.

V gene TRBV6-1 combines with J gene TRBJ2-1; the match to TRBD1 covers 7 bases. Trimming at V came to 2 bases and at J to 6 bases, leaving 10 bases not matched to a gene. Germline V gene data show CDR1 as MNHNS and CDR2 as SASEGT. The CDR3 runs 16 residues. The CDR3 is CASSERRITGVNEQFF. The CDR3 DNA follows: TGTGCCAGCAGTGAAAGGCGTATTACAGGGGTCAATGAGCAGTTCTTC.